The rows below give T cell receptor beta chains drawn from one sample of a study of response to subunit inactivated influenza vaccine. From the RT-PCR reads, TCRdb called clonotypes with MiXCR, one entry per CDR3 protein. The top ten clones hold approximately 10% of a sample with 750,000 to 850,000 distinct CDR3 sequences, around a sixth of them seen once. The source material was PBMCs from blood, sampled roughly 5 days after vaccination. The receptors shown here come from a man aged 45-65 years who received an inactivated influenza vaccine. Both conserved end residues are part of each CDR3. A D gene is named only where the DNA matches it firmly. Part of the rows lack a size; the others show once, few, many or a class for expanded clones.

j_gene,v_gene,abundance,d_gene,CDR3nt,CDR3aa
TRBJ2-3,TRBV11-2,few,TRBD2,TGTGCCAGCAGCTCGAACACCGGGACTAGCCTCACAGATACGCAGTATTTT,CASSSNTGTSLTDTQYF
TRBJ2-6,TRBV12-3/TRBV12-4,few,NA,TGTGCCAGCAGGGATGGCTGGTTCCGAGGCTCTGGGGCCAACGTCCTGACTTTC,CASRDGWFRGSGANVLTF
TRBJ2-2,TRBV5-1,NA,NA,TGCGCCAGCAGCCCCCTAAGAGGGAGGAACACCGGGGAGCTGTTTTTT,CASSPLRGRNTGELFF
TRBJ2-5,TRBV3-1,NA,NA,TGTGCCAGCAGCCTAGATTTGGGGGGCGGAGGAGAGACCCAGTACTTC,CASSLDLGGGGETQYF
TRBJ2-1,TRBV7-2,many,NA,TGTGCCAGCAGCATCCCTAGGGGTGAGCAGTTCTTC,CASSIPRGEQFF
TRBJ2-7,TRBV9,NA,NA,TGTGCCAGCAGCGTAGATGGCAGGGTGAACGAGCAGTACTTC,CASSVDGRVNEQYF
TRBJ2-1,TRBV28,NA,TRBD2,TGTGCCAGCAGTTTAAGCGGGATGAACGATGAGCAGTTCTTC,CASSLSGMNDEQFF
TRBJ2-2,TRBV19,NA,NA,TGTGCCAGTAGACAAACTCAGGGAGACACCGGGGAGCTGTTTTTT,CASRQTQGDTGELFF
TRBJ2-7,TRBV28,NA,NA,TGTGCCAGCAGTCCCGGACGGCGCGGTTCCTACGAGCAGTACTTC,CASSPGRRGSYEQYF
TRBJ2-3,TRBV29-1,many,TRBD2,TGCAGCGTTGGGACTAGCGGCACAGATACGCAGTATTTT,CSVGTSGTDTQYF
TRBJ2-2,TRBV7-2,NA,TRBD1,TGTGCCAGCAGCCCGGTCCCGGGACAGGGGCCCGGGGAGCTGGTTTTT,CASSPVPGQGPGELVF
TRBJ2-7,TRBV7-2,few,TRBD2,TGTGCCAGCAGCGTACCTACTAGCGGGAGGGCCGGGCAGTACTTC,CASSVPTSGRAGQYF
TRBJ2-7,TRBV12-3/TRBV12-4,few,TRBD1,TGTGCCAGCAGTCCCGGACAGGGGAGATACGAGCAGTACTTC,CASSPGQGRYEQYF
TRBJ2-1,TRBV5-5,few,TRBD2,TGTGCCAGCAGCTTTGGGCTAGCGGTTATGAATGAGCAGTTCTTC,CASSFGLAVMNEQFF
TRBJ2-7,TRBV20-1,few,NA,TGCAGTGCTACGTCCGTCCGGCGGTCCTCCTACGAGCAGTACTTC,CSATSVRRSSYEQYF
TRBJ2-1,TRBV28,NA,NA,TGTGCCAGCAATATGGGTAGGGTTGGTAATGAGCAGTTCTTC,CASNMGRVGNEQFF
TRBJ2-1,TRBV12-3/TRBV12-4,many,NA,TGTGCCAGCAGTAGTTCTCGGTTAAATGAGCAGTTCTTC,CASSSSRLNEQFF
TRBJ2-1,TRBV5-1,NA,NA,TGCGCCAGCAGCTCCGGTGGCGGGGGCGGGAGATACAATGAGCAGTTCTTC,CASSSGGGGGRYNEQFF
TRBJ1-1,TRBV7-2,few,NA,TGTGCCAGCAGCTCCGAGACAGTGAACACTGAAGCTTTCTTT,CASSSETVNTEAFF
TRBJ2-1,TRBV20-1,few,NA,TGCAGTGCTAGCGCGGGCTCTGAGCAGTTCTTC,CSASAGSEQFF
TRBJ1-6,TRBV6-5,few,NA,TGTGCCAGCACCGACTATAATTCACCCCTCCACTTT,CASTDYNSPLHF
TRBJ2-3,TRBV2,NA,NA,TGTGCCAGCAGGGAGGTGGATACGCAGTATTTT,CASREVDTQYF
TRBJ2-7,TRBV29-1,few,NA,TGCAGCGTACGTACAGGGGTAGGAGGGGGCTACGAGCAGTACTTC,CSVRTGVGGGYEQYF